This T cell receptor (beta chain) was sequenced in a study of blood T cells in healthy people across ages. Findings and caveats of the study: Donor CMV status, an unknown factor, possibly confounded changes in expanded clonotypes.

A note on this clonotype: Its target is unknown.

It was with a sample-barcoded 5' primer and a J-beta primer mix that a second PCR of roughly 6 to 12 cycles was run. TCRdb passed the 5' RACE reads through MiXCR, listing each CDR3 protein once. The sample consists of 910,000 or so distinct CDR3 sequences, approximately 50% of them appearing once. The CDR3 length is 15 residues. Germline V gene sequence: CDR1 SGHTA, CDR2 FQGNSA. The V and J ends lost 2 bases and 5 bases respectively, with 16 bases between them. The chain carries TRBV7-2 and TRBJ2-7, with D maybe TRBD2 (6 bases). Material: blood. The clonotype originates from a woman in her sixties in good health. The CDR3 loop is CASSLNGRLSDEQYF. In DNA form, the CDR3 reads TGTGCCAGCAGCTTAAATGGGAGGCTTTCCGACGAGCAGTACTTC.